The sequence of this T cell receptor (beta chain) was determined in a study of human T cells and chemical hapten exposure. Across the study: The patient population, which was mostly female, had alopecia areata, totalis or universalis. Study results and caveats: PT1 expanded TCR counts and patch test score were linked, and their correlation was positive.

Time point indicated: patch test 2, 6 weeks after DPC sensitization. As to treatment: therapeutic diphenylcyclopropenone sensitization with weekly scalp DPC. Patients had alopecia, were aged 18 to 70, and were not pregnant. The ends were cut back, 2 bases at V and 9 bases at J, with 8 bases in the middle. The CDR3 runs 12 residues. Original methodology: A typical sample had 95,638 TCRs, with roughly 23,224 to 700,000 overall. TCRdb passed the RACE reads through MiXCR, listing each CDR3 protein once. These V and J calls originate from TCRdb's pipeline instead of the authors' own analysis. The table lists hundreds of thousands of distinct CDR3 sequences, about 6.3% of them singletons. This clonotype was seen a handful of times. Its matching antigen is unknown.

Sample: whole blood, taken in connection with sensitization to the hapten diphenylcyclopropenone (DPC). V gene TRBV12-3 or TRBV12-4 combines with J gene TRBJ2-1; D remains unclear. The receptor was isolated from a young woman with alopecia areata. Some clones in this sample may be carry-over from other donors' samples. The CDR3 nucleotides read TGTGCCAGCAGTTTAATTGGCGGTGAGCAGTTCTTC. Its translation: CASSLIGGEQFF.